These T cell receptor beta chains were read from a single sample in a study of cytomegalovirus exposure and HLA in healthy donors. The assay was immunoSEQ multiplex PCR, and TCRdb's table has in-frame clones only and misses some. The sample shows under 150,000 clones, over 60% of them seen only once. Sequencing was performed on PBMCs. The receptors were sampled from a male donor in good health and CMV-seropositive. CDR3s include the opening cysteine and the closing phenylalanine or tryptophan. The D gene is left open where the match is weak. The size field is filled for only some rows; it gives once, few, many or a size class.

j_call: TRBJ2-7; v_call: TRBV27; cdr3_length: 14; clone_size: .; d_call: .; cdr3_aa: CASSDTGPRLGQYF; cdr3_nt: TGTGCCAGTTCCGATACGGGTCCCCGTCTCGGGCAGTACTTC
j_call: TRBJ2-7; v_call: TRBV27; cdr3_length: 11; clone_size: .; d_call: TRBD1; cdr3_aa: CASSSTGEQYF; cdr3_nt: TGTGCCAGCAGTTCGACAGGGGAGCAGTACTTC
j_call: TRBJ2-4; v_call: TRBV7-3; cdr3_length: 15; clone_size: .; d_call: .; cdr3_aa: CASSLSGGAKNIQYF; cdr3_nt: TGTGCCAGCAGCTTAAGCGGAGGGGCCAAAAACATTCAGTACTTC
j_call: TRBJ2-4; v_call: TRBV29-1; cdr3_length: 12; clone_size: once; d_call: .; cdr3_aa: CSVEVAKNIQYF; cdr3_nt: TGCAGCGTGGAGGTAGCCAAAAACATTCAGTACTTC
j_call: TRBJ1-5; v_call: TRBV7-2; cdr3_length: 16; clone_size: .; d_call: TRBD1; cdr3_aa: CASSLTTGGRNQPQHF; cdr3_nt: TGTGCCAGCAGCTTAACGACAGGGGGTCGCAATCAGCCCCAGCATTTT
j_call: TRBJ2-7; v_call: TRBV7-2; cdr3_length: 15; clone_size: .; d_call: TRBD1; cdr3_aa: CASSLITGGLYEQYF; cdr3_nt: TGTGCCAGCAGCTTAATAACAGGGGGCCTCTACGAGCAGTACTTC
j_call: TRBJ2-3; v_call: TRBV4-3; cdr3_length: 15; clone_size: few; d_call: .; cdr3_aa: CASSQELGLQQTQYF; cdr3_nt: TGCGCCAGCAGCCAAGAACTGGGCTTACAACAGACGCAGTATTTT
j_call: TRBJ1-5; v_call: TRBV11-2; cdr3_length: 15; clone_size: once; d_call: TRBD1; cdr3_aa: CASSQGQGPFQPQHF; cdr3_nt: TGTGCCAGCAGCCAAGGACAGGGTCCGTTTCAGCCCCAGCATTTT
j_call: TRBJ2-3; v_call: TRBV6-4; cdr3_length: 16; clone_size: few; d_call: TRBD2; cdr3_aa: CASSKLAGDSTDTQYF; cdr3_nt: TGTGCCAGCAGCAAACTAGCGGGGGATAGCACAGATACGCAGTATTTT
j_call: TRBJ2-5; v_call: TRBV2; cdr3_length: 16; clone_size: .; d_call: TRBD2; cdr3_aa: CASRVGLSGGAETQYF; cdr3_nt: TGTGCCAGCAGGGTGGGTTTGAGCGGGGGAGCGGAGACCCAGTACTTC
j_call: TRBJ2-7; v_call: TRBV5-1; cdr3_length: 13; clone_size: .; d_call: TRBD2; cdr3_aa: CASSRGVSYEQYF; cdr3_nt: TGCGCCAGCAGCCGGGGGGTCTCCTACGAGCAGTACTTC
j_call: TRBJ2-5; v_call: TRBV19; cdr3_length: 11; clone_size: .; d_call: .; cdr3_aa: CASGTGETQYF; cdr3_nt: TGTGCCAGTGGCACGGGAGAGACCCAGTACTTC
j_call: TRBJ2-3; v_call: TRBV14; cdr3_length: 17; clone_size: .; d_call: TRBD2; cdr3_aa: CASSQDPRLAGTDTQYF; cdr3_nt: TGTGCCAGCAGCCAAGATCCCAGACTAGCGGGCACAGATACGCAGTATTTT
j_call: TRBJ1-5; v_call: TRBV11-2; cdr3_length: 15; clone_size: .; d_call: .; cdr3_aa: CASSLGQGSGGAQHF; cdr3_nt: TGTGCCAGCAGCTTAGGTCAGGGATCGGGTGGGGCCCAGCATTTT
j_call: TRBJ2-3; v_call: TRBV6-6; cdr3_length: 16; clone_size: few; d_call: .; cdr3_aa: CASSRRRGTITDTQYF; cdr3_nt: TGTGCCAGCAGCCGCCGGCGCGGGACCATCACAGATACGCAGTATTTT
j_call: TRBJ1-1; v_call: TRBV2; cdr3_length: 14; clone_size: few; d_call: .; cdr3_aa: CASIFLGGNTEAFF; cdr3_nt: TGTGCCAGCATTTTCTTAGGGGGGAACACTGAAGCTTTCTTT
j_call: TRBJ1-2; v_call: TRBV7-9; cdr3_length: 17; clone_size: .; d_call: TRBD1; cdr3_aa: CASSLVTGGAGGYGYTF; cdr3_nt: TGTGCCAGCAGCTTAGTAACAGGGGGCGCTGGGGGTTATGGCTACACCTTC